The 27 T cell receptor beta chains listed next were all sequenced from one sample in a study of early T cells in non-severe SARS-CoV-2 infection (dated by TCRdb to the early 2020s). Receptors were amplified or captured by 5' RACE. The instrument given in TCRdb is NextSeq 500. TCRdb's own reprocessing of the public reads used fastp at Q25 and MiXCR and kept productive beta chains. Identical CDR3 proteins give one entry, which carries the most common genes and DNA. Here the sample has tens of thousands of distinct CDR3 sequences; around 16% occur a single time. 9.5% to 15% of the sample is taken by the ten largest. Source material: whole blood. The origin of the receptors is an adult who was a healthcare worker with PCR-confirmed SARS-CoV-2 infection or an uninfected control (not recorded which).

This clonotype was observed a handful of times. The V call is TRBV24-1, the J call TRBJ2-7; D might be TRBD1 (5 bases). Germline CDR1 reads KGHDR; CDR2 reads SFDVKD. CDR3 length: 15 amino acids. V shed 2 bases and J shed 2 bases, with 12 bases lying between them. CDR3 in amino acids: CATSDSRTRTYEQYF. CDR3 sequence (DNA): TGTGCCACCAGTGATTCGAGGACAAGGACCTACGAGCAGTACTTC.

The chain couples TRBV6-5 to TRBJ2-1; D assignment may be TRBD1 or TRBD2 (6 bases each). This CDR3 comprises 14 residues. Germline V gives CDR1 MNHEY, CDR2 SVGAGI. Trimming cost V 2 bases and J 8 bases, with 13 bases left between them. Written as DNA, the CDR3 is TGTGCCAGCAGTTACAAGGGGGGCAGGGATGAGCAGTTCTTC. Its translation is CASSYKGGRDEQFF.

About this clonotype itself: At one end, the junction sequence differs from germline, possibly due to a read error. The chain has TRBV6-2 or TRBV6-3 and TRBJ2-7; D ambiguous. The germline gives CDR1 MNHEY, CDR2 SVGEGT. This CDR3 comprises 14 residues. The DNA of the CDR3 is TGTGCCAGCAGCTACTCTAGGTTCGGCTACGAGCAGTACTTC. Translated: CASSYSRFGYEQYF.

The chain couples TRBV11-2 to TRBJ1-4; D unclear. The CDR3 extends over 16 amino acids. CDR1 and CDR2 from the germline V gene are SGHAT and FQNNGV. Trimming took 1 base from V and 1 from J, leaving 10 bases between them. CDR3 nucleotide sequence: TGTGCCAGCAGCTTAGGCAGGTTCGAAACTAATGAAAAACTGTTTTTT. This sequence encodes CASSLGRFETNEKLFF.

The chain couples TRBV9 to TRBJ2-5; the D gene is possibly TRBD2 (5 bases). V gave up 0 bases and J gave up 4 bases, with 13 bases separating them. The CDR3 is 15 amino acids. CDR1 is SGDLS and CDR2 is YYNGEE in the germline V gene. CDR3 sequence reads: CASSVDTGIGETQYF. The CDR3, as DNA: TGTGCCAGCAGCGTAGATACGGGGATTGGAGAGACCCAGTACTTC.

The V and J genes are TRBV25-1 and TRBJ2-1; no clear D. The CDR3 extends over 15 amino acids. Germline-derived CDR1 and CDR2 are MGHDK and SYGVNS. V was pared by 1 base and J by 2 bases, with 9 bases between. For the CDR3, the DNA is TGTGCCAGCAGTGAATTCTCAGGTGCCTACAATGAGCAGTTCTTC. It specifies CASSEFSGAYNEQFF.

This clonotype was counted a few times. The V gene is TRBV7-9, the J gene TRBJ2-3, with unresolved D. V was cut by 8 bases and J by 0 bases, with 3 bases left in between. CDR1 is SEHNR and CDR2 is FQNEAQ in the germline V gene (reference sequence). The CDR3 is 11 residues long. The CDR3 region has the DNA TGTGCCAGCGAAAGCACAGATACGCAGTATTTT. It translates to CASESTDTQYF.

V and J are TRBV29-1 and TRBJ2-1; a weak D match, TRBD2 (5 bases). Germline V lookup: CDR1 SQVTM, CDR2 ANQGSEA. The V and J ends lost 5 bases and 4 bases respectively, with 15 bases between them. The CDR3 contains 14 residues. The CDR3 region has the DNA TGCAGCGTTCCCGGCGGGCGCCGATACAATGAGCAGTTCTTC. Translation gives CSVPGGRRYNEQFF.

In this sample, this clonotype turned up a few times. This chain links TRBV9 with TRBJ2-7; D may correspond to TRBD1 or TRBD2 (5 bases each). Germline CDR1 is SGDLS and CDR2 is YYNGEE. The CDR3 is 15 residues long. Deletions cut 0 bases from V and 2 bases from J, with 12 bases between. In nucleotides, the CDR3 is TGTGCCAGCAGCGTAGGTTGGGGGAAGACCTACGAGCAGTACTTC. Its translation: CASSVGWGKTYEQYF.

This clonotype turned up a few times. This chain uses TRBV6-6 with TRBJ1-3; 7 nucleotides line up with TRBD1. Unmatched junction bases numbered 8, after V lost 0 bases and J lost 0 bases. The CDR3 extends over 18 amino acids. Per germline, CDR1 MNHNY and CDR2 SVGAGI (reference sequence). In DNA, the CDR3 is TGTGCCAGCAGTTACTCGGGCGGAGGGGGCGTCTCTGGAAACACCATATATTTT. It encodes CASSYSGGGGVSGNTIYF.

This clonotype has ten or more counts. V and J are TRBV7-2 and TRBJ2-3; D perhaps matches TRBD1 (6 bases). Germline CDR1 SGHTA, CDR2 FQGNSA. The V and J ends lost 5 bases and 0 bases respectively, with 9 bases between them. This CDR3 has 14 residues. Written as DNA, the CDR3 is TGTGCCAGCAGCGCACAGGGAAGCACAGATACGCAGTATTTT. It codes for CASSAQGSTDTQYF.

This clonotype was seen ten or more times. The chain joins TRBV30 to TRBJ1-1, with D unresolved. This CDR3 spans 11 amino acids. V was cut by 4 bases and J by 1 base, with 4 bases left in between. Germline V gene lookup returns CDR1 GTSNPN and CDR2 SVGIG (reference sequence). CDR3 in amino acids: CAWKWNTEAFF. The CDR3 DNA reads TGTGCCTGGAAGTGGAACACTGAAGCTTTCTTT.

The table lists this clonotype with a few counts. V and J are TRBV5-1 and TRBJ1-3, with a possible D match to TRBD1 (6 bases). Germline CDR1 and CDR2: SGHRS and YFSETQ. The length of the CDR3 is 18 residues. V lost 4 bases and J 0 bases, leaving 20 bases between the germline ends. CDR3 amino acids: CASSPALGGQYSGNTIYF. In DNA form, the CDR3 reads TGCGCCAGCAGCCCCGCCTTAGGGGGGCAATACTCTGGAAACACCATATATTTT.

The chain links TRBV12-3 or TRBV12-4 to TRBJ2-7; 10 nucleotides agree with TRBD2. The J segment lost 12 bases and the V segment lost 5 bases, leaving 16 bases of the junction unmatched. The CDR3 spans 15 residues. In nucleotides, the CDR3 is TGTGCCAGCAGTCAATCTAGCGGGGGCCCGGTACGGCTGTACTTC. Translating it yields CASSQSSGGPVRLYF.

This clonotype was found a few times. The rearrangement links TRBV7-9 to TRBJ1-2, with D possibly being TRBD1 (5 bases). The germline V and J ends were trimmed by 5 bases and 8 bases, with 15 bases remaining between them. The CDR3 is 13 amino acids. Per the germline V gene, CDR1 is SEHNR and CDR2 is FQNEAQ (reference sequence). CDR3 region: CASSPGSVRGYTF. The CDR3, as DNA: TGTGCCAGCAGCCCAGGGTCAGTGAGGGGCTACACCTTC.

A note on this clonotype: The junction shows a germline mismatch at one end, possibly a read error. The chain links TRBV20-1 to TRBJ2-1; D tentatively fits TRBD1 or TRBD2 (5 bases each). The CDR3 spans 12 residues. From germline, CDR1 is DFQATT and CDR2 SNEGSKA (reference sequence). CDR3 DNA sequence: TGCAGTGCTAGAGAATTAGGAGGCTCAGGGATCTTC. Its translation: CSARELGGSGIF.

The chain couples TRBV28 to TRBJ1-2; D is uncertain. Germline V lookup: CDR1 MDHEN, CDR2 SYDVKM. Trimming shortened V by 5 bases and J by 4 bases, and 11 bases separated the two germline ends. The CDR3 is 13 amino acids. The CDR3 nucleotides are TGTGCCAGCAGTCAGGCCCTTCTCTATGGCTACACCTTC. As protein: CASSQALLYGYTF.

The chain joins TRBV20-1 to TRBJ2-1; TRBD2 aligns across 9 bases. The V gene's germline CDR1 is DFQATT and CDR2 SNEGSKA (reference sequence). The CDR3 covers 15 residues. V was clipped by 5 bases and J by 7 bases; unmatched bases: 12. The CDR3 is CSAVKPGLAENEQFF. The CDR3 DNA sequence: TGCAGTGCTGTCAAACCGGGACTAGCAGAGAATGAGCAGTTCTTC.

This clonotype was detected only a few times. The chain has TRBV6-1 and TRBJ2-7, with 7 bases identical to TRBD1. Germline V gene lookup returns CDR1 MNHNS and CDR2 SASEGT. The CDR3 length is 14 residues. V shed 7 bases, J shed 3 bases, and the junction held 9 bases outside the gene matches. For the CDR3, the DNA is TGTGCCAGCACCCGGACAGGAACGCACTACGAGCAGTACTTC. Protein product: CASTRTGTHYEQYF.

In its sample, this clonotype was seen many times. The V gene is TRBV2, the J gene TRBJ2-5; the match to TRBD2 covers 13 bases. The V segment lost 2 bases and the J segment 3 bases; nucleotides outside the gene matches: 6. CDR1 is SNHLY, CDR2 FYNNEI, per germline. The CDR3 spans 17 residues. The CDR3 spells CASSETPGTSGEETQYF. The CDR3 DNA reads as TGTGCCAGCAGTGAAACCCCCGGGACTAGCGGGGAAGAGACCCAGTACTTC.

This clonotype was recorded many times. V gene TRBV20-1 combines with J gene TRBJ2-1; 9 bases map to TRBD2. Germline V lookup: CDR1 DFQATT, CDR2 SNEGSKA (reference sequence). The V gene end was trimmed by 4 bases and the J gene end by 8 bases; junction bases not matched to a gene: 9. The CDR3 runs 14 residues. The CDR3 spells CSAIHAGGGYEQFF. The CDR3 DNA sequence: TGCAGTGCTATTCATGCGGGAGGGGGTTATGAGCAGTTCTTC.

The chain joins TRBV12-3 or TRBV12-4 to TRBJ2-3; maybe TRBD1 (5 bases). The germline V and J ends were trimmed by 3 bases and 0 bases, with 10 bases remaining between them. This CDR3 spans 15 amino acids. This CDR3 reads CASSFRAPSTDTQYF. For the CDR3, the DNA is TGTGCCAGCAGTTTCAGGGCGCCAAGCACAGATACGCAGTATTTT.

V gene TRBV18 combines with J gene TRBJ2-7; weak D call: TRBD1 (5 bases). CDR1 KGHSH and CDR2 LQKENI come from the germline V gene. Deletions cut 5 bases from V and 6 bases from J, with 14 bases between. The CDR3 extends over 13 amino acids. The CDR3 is CASSSTDSGEQYF. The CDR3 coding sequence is TGTGCCAGCTCATCGACAGATTCGGGCGAGCAGTACTTC.

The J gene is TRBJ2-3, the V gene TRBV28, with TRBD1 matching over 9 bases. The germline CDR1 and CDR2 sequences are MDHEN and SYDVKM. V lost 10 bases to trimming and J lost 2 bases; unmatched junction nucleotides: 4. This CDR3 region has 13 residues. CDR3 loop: CATTGGNTDTQYF. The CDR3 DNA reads TGTGCCACCACAGGGGGCAACACAGATACGCAGTATTTT.

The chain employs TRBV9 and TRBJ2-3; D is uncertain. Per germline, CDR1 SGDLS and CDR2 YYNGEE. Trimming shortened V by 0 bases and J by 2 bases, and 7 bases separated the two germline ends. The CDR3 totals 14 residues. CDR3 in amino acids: CASSVGVLTDTQYF. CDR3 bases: TGTGCCAGCAGCGTAGGAGTTCTCACAGATACGCAGTATTTT.

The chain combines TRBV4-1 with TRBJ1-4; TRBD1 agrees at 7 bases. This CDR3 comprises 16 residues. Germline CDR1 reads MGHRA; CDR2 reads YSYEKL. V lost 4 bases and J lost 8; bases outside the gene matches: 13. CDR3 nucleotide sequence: TGCGCCAGCAGCCTAACCGCGGGACAGTGGGGCGAAAAACTGTTTTTT. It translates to CASSLTAGQWGEKLFF.

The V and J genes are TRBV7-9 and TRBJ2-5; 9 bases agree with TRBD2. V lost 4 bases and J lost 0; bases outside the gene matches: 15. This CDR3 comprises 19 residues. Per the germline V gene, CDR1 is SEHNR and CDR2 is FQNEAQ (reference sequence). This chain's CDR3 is CASSSMGKTSGAYQETQYF. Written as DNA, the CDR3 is TGTGCCAGCAGCTCCATGGGAAAGACTAGCGGAGCGTACCAAGAGACCCAGTACTTC.